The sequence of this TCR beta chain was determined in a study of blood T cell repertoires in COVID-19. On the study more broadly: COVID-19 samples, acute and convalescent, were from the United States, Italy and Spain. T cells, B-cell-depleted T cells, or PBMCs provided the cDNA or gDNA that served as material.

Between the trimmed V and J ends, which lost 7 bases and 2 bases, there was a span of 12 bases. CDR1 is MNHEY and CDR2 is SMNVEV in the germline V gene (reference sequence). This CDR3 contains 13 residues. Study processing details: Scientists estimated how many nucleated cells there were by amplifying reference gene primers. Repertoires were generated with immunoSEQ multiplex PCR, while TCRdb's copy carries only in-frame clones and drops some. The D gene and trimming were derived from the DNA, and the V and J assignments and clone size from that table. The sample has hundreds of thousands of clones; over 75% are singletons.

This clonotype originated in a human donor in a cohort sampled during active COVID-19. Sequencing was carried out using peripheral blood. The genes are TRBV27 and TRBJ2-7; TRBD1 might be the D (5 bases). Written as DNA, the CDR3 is TGTGCCAGCATGCGAGACAGACCCTACGAGCAGTACTTC. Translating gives CASMRDRPYEQYF.